Given below is one T cell receptor beta chain in context. TCRdb reprocessed the 5' RACE reads with MiXCR, giving one entry per CDR3 protein. The top ten hold 22% of the sample, which has about 240,000 distinct CDR3 sequences, approximately 9% seen once. The data were taken from a study of T-cell memory formation after mild COVID-19. After removal of 6 bases from V and 0 bases from J, the junction contained 7 bases not matched to a gene. CDR1 and CDR2 from the germline V gene are SGHVS and FNYEAQ. This CDR3 has 15 residues. The V and J genes are TRBV7-6 and TRBJ2-7, with 8 bases fitting TRBD1. The source of this sequence is a man in his late teens or twenties who had mild COVID-19 (a few samples of this study predate the infection). Cell type and time point are not known. Sequencing was done on a sample of PBMCs or a T cell subset sorted from them (not recorded which). In DNA form, the CDR3 reads TGTGCCAGCAGGCATAAGGACAGGGCCTCCTACGAGCAGTACTTC. It codes for CASRHKDRASYEQYF.